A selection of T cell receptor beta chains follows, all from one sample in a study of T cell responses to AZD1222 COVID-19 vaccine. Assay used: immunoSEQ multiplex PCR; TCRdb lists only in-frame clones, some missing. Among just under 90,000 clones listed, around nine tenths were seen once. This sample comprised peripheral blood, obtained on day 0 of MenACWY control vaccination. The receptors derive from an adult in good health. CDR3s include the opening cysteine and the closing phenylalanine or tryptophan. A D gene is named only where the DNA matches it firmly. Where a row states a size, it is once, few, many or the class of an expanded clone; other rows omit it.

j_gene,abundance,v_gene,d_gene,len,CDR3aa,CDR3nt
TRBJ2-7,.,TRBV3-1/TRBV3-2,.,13,CASSLVVNYEQYF,TGTGCCAGCAGCCTCGTCGTAAACTACGAGCAGTACTTC
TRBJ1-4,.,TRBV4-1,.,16,CASSQVQGEAGEKLFF,TGCGCCAGCAGCCAAGTACAGGGAGAGGCCGGCGAAAAACTGTTTTTT
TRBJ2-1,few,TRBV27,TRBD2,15,CASSHSSGGRGEQFF,TGTGCCAGCAGTCACTCTAGCGGGGGGAGGGGTGAGCAGTTCTTC
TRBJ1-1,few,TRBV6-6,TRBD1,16,CASSTTSTGANTEAFF,TGTGCCAGCAGTACTACTTCGACAGGGGCGAACACTGAAGCTTTCTTT
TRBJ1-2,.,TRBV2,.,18,CASSEIDGGQYYFYGYTF,TGTGCCAGCAGTGAGATAGACGGAGGACAGTACTACTTCTATGGCTACACCTTC
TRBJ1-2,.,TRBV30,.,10,CAWSKGGYTF,TGTGCCTGGAGTAAAGGTGGCTACACCTTC
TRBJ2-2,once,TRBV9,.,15,CASSVGAGLTGELFF,TGTGCCAGCAGCGTAGGGGCAGGGTTGACCGGGGAGCTGTTTTTT
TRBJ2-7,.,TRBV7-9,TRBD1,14,CASSLAGQGTEQYF,TGTGCCAGCAGCTTAGCCGGACAGGGGACCGAGCAGTACTTC
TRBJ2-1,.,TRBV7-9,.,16,CASERFFLGGLNEQFF,TGTGCCAGTGAGCGGTTTTTCCTAGGGGGGTTAAATGAGCAGTTCTTC
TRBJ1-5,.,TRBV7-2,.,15,CASSLMEGVSQPQHF,TGTGCCAGCAGCTTAATGGAGGGGGTAAGTCAGCCCCAGCATTTT
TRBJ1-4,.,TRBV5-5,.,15,CASSFWGAPPEKLFF,TGTGCCAGCAGCTTTTGGGGGGCACCACCCGAAAAACTGTTTTTT
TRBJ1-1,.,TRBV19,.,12,CASSIQGTEAFF,TGTGCCAGTAGTATTCAGGGTACTGAAGCTTTCTTT
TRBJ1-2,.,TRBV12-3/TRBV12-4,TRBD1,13,CASRQTGEKGYTF,TGTGCCAGCAGGCAGACAGGGGAAAAGGGCTACACCTTC
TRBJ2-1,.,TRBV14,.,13,CASSPGLGLGQFF,TGTGCCAGCAGCCCCGGGCTCGGGTTAGGGCAGTTCTTC
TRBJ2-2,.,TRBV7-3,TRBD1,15,CASSLRGGNTGELFF,TGTGCCAGCAGCTTAAGAGGGGGCAACACCGGGGAGCTGTTTTTT
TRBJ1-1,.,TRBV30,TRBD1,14,CAHTGAGVSTEAFF,TGTGCCCACACAGGGGCAGGAGTGTCCACTGAAGCTTTCTTT
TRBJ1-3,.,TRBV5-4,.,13,CASSQDSPDTIYF,TGTGCCAGCAGCCAAGATAGTCCGGACACCATATATTTT
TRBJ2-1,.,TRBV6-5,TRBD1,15,CASSLRDSSYNEQFF,TGTGCCAGCAGTCTCCGGGACAGCTCCTACAATGAGCAGTTCTTC
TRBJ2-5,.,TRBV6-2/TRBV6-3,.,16,CASSWGGRGTQETQYF,TGTGCCAGCAGTTGGGGGGGAAGGGGGACCCAAGAGACCCAGTACTTC
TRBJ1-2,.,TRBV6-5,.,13,CASSHEQLYGYTF,TGTGCCAGCAGCCACGAACAACTGTATGGCTACACCTTC
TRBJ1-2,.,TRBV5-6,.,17,CASSPKVVRRSNYGYTF,TGTGCCAGCAGTCCGAAGGTCGTCCGCCGTTCTAACTATGGCTACACCTTC
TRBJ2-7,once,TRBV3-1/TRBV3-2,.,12,CASSPSSYEQYF,TGTGCCAGCAGCCCGAGCTCCTACGAGCAGTACTTC
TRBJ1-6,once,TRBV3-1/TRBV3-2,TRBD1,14,CASSLGQGDSPLHF,TGTGCCAGCAGCCTCGGACAGGGTGATTCACCCCTCCACTTT
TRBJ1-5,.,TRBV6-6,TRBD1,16,CASRLFGQGSNQPQHF,TGTGCCAGCAGACTTTTCGGACAGGGGAGCAATCAGCCCCAGCATTTT
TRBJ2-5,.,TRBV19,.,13,CASSQGTQETQYF,TGTGCCAGTAGTCAGGGCACGCAAGAGACCCAGTACTTC
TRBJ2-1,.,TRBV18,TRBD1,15,CASSPGQGTYNEQFF,TGTGCCAGCTCACCGGGACAGGGAACCTACAATGAGCAGTTCTTC
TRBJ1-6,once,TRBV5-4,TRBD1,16,CASSFAGTGGRSPLHF,TGTGCCAGCAGCTTCGCCGGGACAGGGGGCCGTTCACCCCTCCACTTT
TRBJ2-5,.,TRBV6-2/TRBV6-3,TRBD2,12,CASSPAGGAQYF,TGTGCCAGCAGCCCGGCCGGGGGGGCCCAGTACTTC
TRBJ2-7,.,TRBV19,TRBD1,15,CASSTGTGYIFEQYF,TGTGCCAGTAGTACTGGGACAGGGTATATTTTCGAGCAGTACTTC
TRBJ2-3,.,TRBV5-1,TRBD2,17,CASSFSGTSGRGETQYF,TGCGCCAGCAGCTTTTCCGGGACTAGCGGGAGGGGGGAAACGCAGTATTTT
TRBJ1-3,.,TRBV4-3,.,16,CASSQDLKTSGNTIYF,TGCGCCAGCAGCCAAGATCTCAAGACCTCTGGAAACACCATATATTTT
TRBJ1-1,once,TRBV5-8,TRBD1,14,CASSIVRQGTEAFF,TGTGCCAGCAGCATAGTGCGACAGGGGACTGAAGCTTTCTTT
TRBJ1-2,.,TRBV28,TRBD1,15,CASSFRTGENYGYTF,TGTGCCAGCAGTTTCAGGACAGGGGAGAACTATGGCTACACCTTC
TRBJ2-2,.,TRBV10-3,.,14,CAISEDSGSGELFF,TGTGCCATCAGTGAGGACTCCGGTAGTGGGGAGCTGTTTTTT